The sequence of this T cell receptor beta chain was determined in a study of shared clonotypes between healthy human individuals. Study-wide context: For every donor, three CD4 naive, three CD4 memory, two CD8 naive and one CD8 memory plates were used.

Each replicate PCR on the sorted subsets used 200 to 250 ng DNA (around 30,000 T cell genomes). Assay: immunoSEQ multiplex PCR; the TCRdb copy retains only in-frame clones and omits some. The sample has hundreds of thousands of clones, 90% to 97% seen once. Turning to this clone: Antigen: not known.

This CDR3 has 16 amino acids. Trimming took off 5 bases at V and 5 bases at J, with 21 bases between the two ends. CDR1 MDHEN and CDR2 SYDVKM come from the germline V gene. Cells designated naive CD8 were CD45RO-negative and were positively selected for CCR7, with terminally differentiated effector memory CD45RA+ cells excluded. Study conclusions and caveats: All-four-donor shared clonotypes had higher generation probabilities than non-shared clonotypes did. Across a handful of donors, naive CD4 shared roughly 5%, naive CD8 less than 4%, memory CD4 less than 2.5%, memory CD8 0.35% to 0.5%.

The sequence came from a woman in her twenties or thirties in good health. V usage is TRBV28 and J usage is TRBJ2-5; possibly TRBD1 for D (5 bases). Sequenced input: naive CD8+ T cells sorted from blood. CDR3 DNA: TGTGCCAGCAGTCACACAGGAGTATCAATTCGCGAGACCCAGTACTTC. Its translation: CASSHTGVSIRETQYF.